The 8 T cell receptor beta chains presented below share a single source sample, sequenced in a study of PD-1 blockade in mismatch repair-deficient tumors. The method was immunoSEQ multiplex PCR; TCRdb's version includes in-frame clones alone and lacks a portion of them. The repertoire includes more than 85,000 clones, 65% to 85% of them detected once, and around 6.6% sits in the top ten. This specimen consisted of peripheral blood, obtained roughly 35 weeks after starting pembrolizumab. All receptors come from an adult with mismatch repair-deficient cancer.

CDR3 bases: TGTGCCAGCAGTTACTCGGGACAGGGGGGAATCTATGGCTACACCTTC. It translates to CASSYSGQGGIYGYTF. V gene TRBV6-5 combines with J gene TRBJ1-2; 11 bases are shared with TRBD1. Germline V gene data show CDR1 as MNHEY and CDR2 as SVGAGI. V lost 0 bases and J lost 4; bases outside the gene matches: 4. The CDR3 runs to 16 residues.

A remark on this clone: It is unclear where the CDR3 begins or ends on the DNA, so no DNA is shown, and the CDR3 is as TCRdb lists it. The chain recombines TRBV19 with TRBJ1-2. The CDR3 region is 15 residues in length, termini included. The germline V gene encodes CDR1 LNHDA and CDR2 SQIVND (reference sequence). CDR3 sequence: CASVPPGESSYGYTF.

This chain uses TRBV2 with TRBJ2-6, with D possibly matching TRBD2 (5 bases). The germline V gene has CDR1 SNHLY and CDR2 FYNNEI. CDR3 length equals 13 residues. The germline V and J ends were trimmed by 7 bases and 4 bases, with 8 bases remaining between them. In DNA, the CDR3 is TGTGCCAGCACCCCGGGGGGGGCCAACGTCCTGACTTTC. It is translated as CASTPGGANVLTF.

As to this clone: The same CDR3 arises from other DNA sequences in this sample as well. CDR3 protein: CASNPGVNTEAFF. CDR3 DNA: TGTGCCAGCAATCCAGGAGTGAACACTGAAGCTTTCTTT. V usage is TRBV6-6 and J usage is TRBJ1-1; D is undetermined. This CDR3 is built from 13 residues. V was cut by 7 bases and J by 0 bases, with 9 bases left in between. Germline CDR1 MNHNY, CDR2 SVGAGI (reference sequence).

This clone was observed a few times. The chain couples TRBV7-2 to TRBJ2-7; TRBD2 aligns across 9 bases. After removal of 6 bases from V and 4 bases from J, the junction contained 7 bases not matched to a gene. The CDR3 contains 14 residues. Germline V gene sequence: CDR1 SGHTA, CDR2 FQGNSA. As DNA, the CDR3 is TGTGCCAGCAGTACGGGACTAGCAGTTTACGAGCAGTACTTC. It translates to CASSTGLAVYEQYF. The entire variable domain, with the rest obtained from reference TRBV7-2 and TRBJ2-7, is as follows: GAGVSQSPSNKVTEKGKDVELRCDPISGHTALYWYRQSLGQGLEFLIYFQGNSAPDKSGLPSDRFSAERTGGSVSTLTIQRTQQEDSAVYLCASSTGLAVYEQYFGPGTRLTVT.

This clone was detected only a few times. The chain has TRBV18 and TRBJ1-2; D is ambiguous. There are 14 residues in the CDR3. Trimming removed 0 bases from V and 2 bases from J, with 7 bases in between. Germline V gene sequence: CDR1 KGHSH, CDR2 LQKENI. The DNA for the CDR3 is TGTGCCAGCTCACCACCGACGGGGAACTATGGCTACACCTTC. This encodes CASSPPTGNYGYTF.

The chain is built from TRBV7-2 and TRBJ1-4; D perhaps matches TRBD1 (5 bases). Trimming pared 1 base from V and 8 bases from J, leaving 11 bases between. The CDR3 has 14 amino acids. Germline loops: CDR1 SGHTA, CDR2 FQGNSA. Written as DNA, the CDR3 is TGTGCCAGCAGCTTAGTATGGGGGGGAGAAAAACTGTTTTTT. It encodes CASSLVWGGEKLFF.

This clone has more than one count but fewer than ten. The chain links TRBV7-3 to TRBJ2-2; D not certain. Germline CDR1 is SGHTA and CDR2 is FQGTGA. The CDR3 sequence is 13 residues long. V dropped 4 bases and J dropped 5 bases, with 8 bases sitting between them. The CDR3 spells CASSSYTTGELFF. CDR3 bases: TGTGCCAGCAGCTCATACACGACCGGGGAGCTGTTTTTT.